Listed below are T cell receptor beta chains from one sample, sequenced in a study of OX40 agonist ivuxolimab in advanced cancers. The assay was immunoSEQ multiplex PCR, and TCRdb's table has in-frame clones only and misses some. The sample records around 80,000 clones, over 85% being singletons. The input for sequencing was CD4+ or CD8+ T cells sorted from blood, taken in a trial of the OX40 agonist ivuxolimab. Every receptor here comes from an adult with an advanced solid tumor such as melanoma, head and neck, liver or kidney cancer. Each CDR3 is given with its conserved first and last residue. The D gene is left open where the match is weak. Not all rows give a size; the values are once, few, many and, for expanded clones, a class.

J: TRBJ1-3; V: TRBV30; D: NA; length: 15; size: NA; DNA: TGTGCCTGGAGTGTAGGAGTCGGCTCTGGAAACACCATATATTTT; CDR3: CAWSVGVGSGNTIYF
J: TRBJ2-7; V: TRBV5-1; D: NA; length: 14; size: NA; DNA: TGCGCCAGCAGCTTGGACGGGCGTTACTACGAGCAGTACTTC; CDR3: CASSLDGRYYEQYF
J: TRBJ1-1; V: TRBV7-9; D: NA; length: 14; size: NA; DNA: TGTGCCAGCAGCTTAGGACAGCCTGGAAGTGAAGCTTTCTTT; CDR3: CASSLGQPGSEAFF
J: TRBJ2-3; V: TRBV4-2; D: NA; length: 13; size: NA; DNA: TGTGCCAGCAGCCAAGGACCGCACGATACGCAGTATTTT; CDR3: CASSQGPHDTQYF
J: TRBJ1-4; V: TRBV25-1; D: NA; length: 13; size: NA; DNA: TGTGCCAGCCGGGGGGGGCGACGTGAAAAACTGTTTTTT; CDR3: CASRGGRREKLFF
J: TRBJ1-4; V: TRBV5-1; D: NA; length: 17; size: NA; DNA: TGCGCCAGCAGCTTGGTTTCGGGGACCAGCAATAATGAAAAACTGTTTTTT; CDR3: CASSLVSGTSNNEKLFF
J: TRBJ2-7; V: TRBV30; D: TRBD1; length: 14; size: NA; DNA: TGTGCCTGGAGTTGGGCGGCAGGGGGCTACGAGCAGTACTTC; CDR3: CAWSWAAGGYEQYF
J: TRBJ1-2; V: TRBV6-1; D: NA; length: 15; size: once; DNA: TGTGCCAGCAGTCCCCCGCCAGGGATCGCTGAGGGCTACACCTTC; CDR3: CASSPPPGIAEGYTF
J: TRBJ1-4; V: TRBV7-2; D: TRBD1; length: 16; size: NA; DNA: TGTGCCAGCAGCTACGGGACAGGGGTAGCTAATGAAAAACTGTTTTTT; CDR3: CASSYGTGVANEKLFF
J: TRBJ1-2; V: TRBV19; D: NA; length: 15; size: NA; DNA: TGTGCCAGTAGAGGGTTTGGGTCAGGCCCTAAGGGCTACACCTTC; CDR3: CASRGFGSGPKGYTF
J: TRBJ1-1; V: TRBV11-2; D: TRBD1; length: 17; size: NA; DNA: TGTGCCAGCAGCTTAAGGGGGACAGCCCTAATGAACACTGAAGCTTTCTTT; CDR3: CASSLRGTALMNTEAFF
J: TRBJ2-1; V: TRBV9; D: TRBD2; length: 17; size: NA; DNA: TGTGCCAGCAGCGTACAGCCGGGACTAGCGGGAGATGATGAGCAGTTCTTC; CDR3: CASSVQPGLAGDDEQFF
J: TRBJ2-5; V: TRBV11-1; D: NA; length: 15; size: few; DNA: TGTGCCAGCAGCTTAGGTTCGTCACGGGGGGAGACCCAGTACTTC; CDR3: CASSLGSSRGETQYF
J: TRBJ1-1; V: TRBV29-1; D: TRBD1; length: 13; size: NA; DNA: TGCAGCGTTGCGGGACAGACGAACACTGAAGCTTTCTTT; CDR3: CSVAGQTNTEAFF
J: TRBJ2-7; V: TRBV30; D: NA; length: 11; size: NA; DNA: TGTGCCTGGACTACAGGGTACGAGCAGTACTTC; CDR3: CAWTTGYEQYF
J: TRBJ2-7; V: TRBV10-3; D: NA; length: 12; size: NA; DNA: TGTGCCATCAGTGGGGGCTCCTACGAGCAGTACTTC; CDR3: CAISGGSYEQYF
J: TRBJ2-6; V: TRBV19; D: NA; length: 14; size: NA; DNA: TGTGCCAGTACTCGGACCTCTGGGGCCAACGTCCTGACTTTC; CDR3: CASTRTSGANVLTF
J: TRBJ1-5; V: TRBV6-4; D: NA; length: 16; size: few; DNA: TGTGCCAGCAGTGACCCCCTGGGACGGCGCAATCAGCCCCAGCATTTT; CDR3: CASSDPLGRRNQPQHF
J: TRBJ2-3; V: TRBV19; D: TRBD2; length: 15; size: once; DNA: TGTGCCAGTAGTACAGGACTAGCGGGGGCTGATACGCAGTATTTT; CDR3: CASSTGLAGADTQYF
J: TRBJ2-7; V: TRBV23-1; D: NA; length: 16; size: NA; DNA: TGCGCCAGCAGTCAATTAAAGCGACTAGTCGACTACGAGCAGTACTTC; CDR3: CASSQLKRLVDYEQYF
J: TRBJ2-1; V: TRBV10-3; D: NA; length: 18; size: NA; DNA: TGTGCCATCAGTGACAGTAGGGTGAGTGGGGGGCGCATCGGTGAGCAGTTCTTC; CDR3: CAISDSRVSGGRIGEQFF
J: TRBJ1-1; V: TRBV5-1; D: NA; length: 16; size: NA; DNA: TGCGCCAGCAGCTTGGGATGGGGCGCGGTGAACACTGAAGCTTTCTTT; CDR3: CASSLGWGAVNTEAFF
J: TRBJ1-2; V: TRBV5-4; D: TRBD1; length: 17; size: NA; DNA: TGTGCCAGCAGCTTGGGAGCTGGGACAGGGGCTAACTATGGCTACACCTTC; CDR3: CASSLGAGTGANYGYTF
J: TRBJ2-1; V: TRBV6-6; D: NA; length: 13; size: NA; DNA: TGTGCCAGCAGTACCCCTAACTCGGATGAGCAGTTCTTC; CDR3: CASSTPNSDEQFF
J: TRBJ2-7; V: TRBV6-6; D: NA; length: 12; size: NA; DNA: TGTGCCAGCAGTTCAGGGACCTACGAGCAGTACTTC; CDR3: CASSSGTYEQYF
J: TRBJ2-7; V: TRBV6-1; D: NA; length: 13; size: NA; DNA: TGTGCCAGCAGTGCCATCCTCTCCTACGAGCAGTACTTC; CDR3: CASSAILSYEQYF
J: TRBJ2-3; V: TRBV30; D: TRBD2; length: 15; size: NA; DNA: TGTGCCTGGAGGACTAGCGGGAGAACCACAGATACGCAGTATTTT; CDR3: CAWRTSGRTTDTQYF
J: TRBJ2-3; V: TRBV29-1; D: NA; length: 10; size: NA; DNA: TGCAGCGTTGGCGGCCTAGCGCAGTATTTT; CDR3: CSVGGLAQYF
J: TRBJ2-1; V: TRBV14; D: NA; length: 15; size: NA; DNA: TGTGCCAGCAGCCAAGGAGCGTCGACCCGGGATGAGCAGTTCTTC; CDR3: CASSQGASTRDEQFF
J: TRBJ2-7; V: TRBV19; D: TRBD2; length: 14; size: NA; DNA: TGTGCCAGTAAGTCGGGGGGGCAGACCTACGAGCAGTACTTC; CDR3: CASKSGGQTYEQYF
J: TRBJ2-5; V: TRBV19; D: NA; length: 14; size: NA; DNA: TGTGCCAGTAGTATAACCGCAGGGGCTGAGACCCAGTACTTC; CDR3: CASSITAGAETQYF
J: TRBJ1-1; V: TRBV5-4; D: NA; length: 15; size: NA; DNA: TGTGCCAGCAGCCCAGGCGGGGGGCTTAACACTGAAGCTTTCTTT; CDR3: CASSPGGGLNTEAFF
J: TRBJ2-3; V: TRBV5-1; D: NA; length: 11; size: once; DNA: TGCGCCAGCAGCTGGGAGGATACGCAGTATTTT; CDR3: CASSWEDTQYF
J: TRBJ1-2; V: TRBV5-5; D: NA; length: 13; size: NA; DNA: TGTGCCAGCACCTGGACAGTCAGCTATGGCTACACCTTC; CDR3: CASTWTVSYGYTF
J: TRBJ2-1; V: TRBV28; D: NA; length: 12; size: NA; DNA: TGTGCCAGCAGTTTAGAGGTTAGCGAGCAGTTCTTC; CDR3: CASSLEVSEQFF
J: TRBJ2-7; V: TRBV6-5; D: NA; length: 12; size: once; DNA: TGTGCCAGCAGAAGGTCTGGGTTCGAGCAGTACTTC; CDR3: CASRRSGFEQYF
J: TRBJ1-2; V: TRBV30; D: TRBD1; length: 13; size: NA; DNA: TGTGCCTGGAGTTCGACAGGGAACTATGGCTACACCTTC; CDR3: CAWSSTGNYGYTF
J: TRBJ1-6; V: TRBV5-4; D: TRBD1; length: 14; size: NA; DNA: TGTGCCAGCAGCCTCGGACAGGGGGCCTCACCCCTCCACTTT; CDR3: CASSLGQGASPLHF
J: TRBJ2-5; V: TRBV5-1; D: TRBD2; length: 17; size: once; DNA: TGCGCCAGCAGCTTTTCTATATATTCCGGGGGAGGGGAGACCCAGTACTTC; CDR3: CASSFSIYSGGGETQYF
J: TRBJ2-1; V: TRBV6-5; D: TRBD2; length: 16; size: once; DNA: TGTGCCAGCAGTTACCAGCTAGCGGGAGCCAACAATGAGCAGTTCTTC; CDR3: CASSYQLAGANNEQFF
J: TRBJ2-7; V: TRBV6-6; D: NA; length: 12; size: once; DNA: TGTGCCAGCAGTGGGCCCTCCTACGAGCAGTACTTC; CDR3: CASSGPSYEQYF
J: TRBJ2-1; V: TRBV14; D: NA; length: 15; size: NA; DNA: TGTGCCAGCAGCCAGGGGGTTGTATCCTACAATGAGCAGTTCTTC; CDR3: CASSQGVVSYNEQFF
J: TRBJ2-3; V: TRBV7-9; D: NA; length: 16; size: once; DNA: TGTGCCAGCAGCCCACGGATAGGTGGCGGCACAGATACGCAGTATTTT; CDR3: CASSPRIGGGTDTQYF
J: TRBJ1-5; V: TRBV9; D: NA; length: 14; size: NA; DNA: TGTGCCAGCAGCGGATCAGCTTCGGGTCAGCCCCAGCATTTT; CDR3: CASSGSASGQPQHF